This entry is about one TCR beta chain. This specimen belongs to a study of blood T cell repertoires in COVID-19. Study information: Samples of COVID-19 (acute and convalescent) were obtained from the United States, Italy and Spain. T cells, B-cell-depleted T cells, or PBMCs supplied cDNA or gDNA.

Original handling: How many nucleated cells were present was estimated from reference gene primer amplification. Here immunoSEQ multiplex PCR was the method, and the copy in TCRdb shows in-frame clones only, minus some. That table is the source of V, J and clone size, and D and trimming were worked out from the DNA. Of some 170,000 clones listed, about 85% were seen once; the top ten hold approximately 1.1%. CDR3 length: 15 amino acids. J was trimmed by 1 base and V by 3 bases; bases with no gene match: 1. Germline V gene lookup returns CDR1 MRHNA and CDR2 SNTAGT. The TCR was taken from a man in his forties or fifties with acute or convalescent COVID-19. What was sequenced was peripheral blood. The rearrangement joins TRBV6-4 to TRBJ2-5; 11 positions match TRBD2. The CDR3 loop is CASSETSGGQETQYF. Written as DNA, the CDR3 is TGTGCCAGCAGTGAAACTAGCGGGGGCCAAGAGACCCAGTACTTC.